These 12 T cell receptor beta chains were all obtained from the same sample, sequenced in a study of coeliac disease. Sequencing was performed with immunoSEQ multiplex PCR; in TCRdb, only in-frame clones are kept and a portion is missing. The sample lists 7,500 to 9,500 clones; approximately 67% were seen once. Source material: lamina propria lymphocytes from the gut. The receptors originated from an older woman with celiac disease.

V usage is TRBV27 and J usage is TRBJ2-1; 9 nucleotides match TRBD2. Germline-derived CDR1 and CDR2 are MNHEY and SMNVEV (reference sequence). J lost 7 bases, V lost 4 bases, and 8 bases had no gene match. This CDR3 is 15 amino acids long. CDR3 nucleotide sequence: TGTGCCAGCAGTTATGTAGCGGGAGTGGGGAATGAGCAGTTCTTC. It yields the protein CASSYVAGVGNEQFF.

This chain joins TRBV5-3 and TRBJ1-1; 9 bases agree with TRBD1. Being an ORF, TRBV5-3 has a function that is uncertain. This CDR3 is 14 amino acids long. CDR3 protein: CAWDRETLNTEAFF. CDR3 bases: TGTGCATGGGACAGGGAAACTCTGAACACTGAAGCTTTCTTT.

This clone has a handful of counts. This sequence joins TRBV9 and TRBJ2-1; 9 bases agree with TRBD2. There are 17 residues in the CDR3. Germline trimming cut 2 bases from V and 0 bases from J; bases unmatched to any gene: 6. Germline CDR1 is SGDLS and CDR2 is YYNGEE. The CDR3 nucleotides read TGTGCCAGCAGCGTTGACCCTAGCGGGGACTCCTACAATGAGCAGTTCTTC. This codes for CASSVDPSGDSYNEQFF.

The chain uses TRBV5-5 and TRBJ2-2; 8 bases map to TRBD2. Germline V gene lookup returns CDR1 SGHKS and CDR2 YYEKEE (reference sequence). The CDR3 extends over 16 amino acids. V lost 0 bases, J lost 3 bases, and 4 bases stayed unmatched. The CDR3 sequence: CASSLAAGEHTGELFF. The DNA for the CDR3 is TGTGCCAGCAGCTTGGCAGCGGGAGAACACACCGGGGAGCTGTTTTTT. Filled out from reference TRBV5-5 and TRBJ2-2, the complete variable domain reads DAGVTQSPTHLIKTRGQQVTLRCSPISGHKSVSWYQQVLGQGPQFIFQYYEKEERGRGNFPDRFSARQFPNYSSELNVNALLLGDSALYLCASSLAAGEHTGELFFGEGSRLTVL.

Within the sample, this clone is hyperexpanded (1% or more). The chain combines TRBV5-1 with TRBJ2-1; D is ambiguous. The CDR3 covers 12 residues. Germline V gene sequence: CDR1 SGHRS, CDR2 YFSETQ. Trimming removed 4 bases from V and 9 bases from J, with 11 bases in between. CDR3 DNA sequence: TGCGCCAGCAGCGCACCGACACCTGAGCAGTTCTTC. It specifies CASSAPTPEQFF.

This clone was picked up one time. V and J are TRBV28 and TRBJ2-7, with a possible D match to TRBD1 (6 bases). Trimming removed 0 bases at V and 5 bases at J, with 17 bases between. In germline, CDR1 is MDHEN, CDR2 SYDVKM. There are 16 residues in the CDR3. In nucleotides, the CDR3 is TGTGCCAGCAGTTTATGGGGGGCAGGGTGGAACGACGAGCAGTACTTC. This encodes CASSLWGAGWNDEQYF.

The CDR3: CASSILVGGRGTDTQYF. The CDR3, as DNA: TGTGCCAGTAGTATCCTAGTAGGCGGTCGGGGCACAGATACGCAGTATTTT. The chain couples TRBV19 to TRBJ2-3; unclear D gene. Per germline, CDR1 LNHDA and CDR2 SQIVND (reference sequence). V lost 3 bases and J 1 base, leaving 17 bases between the germline ends. The CDR3 loop spans 17 amino acids.

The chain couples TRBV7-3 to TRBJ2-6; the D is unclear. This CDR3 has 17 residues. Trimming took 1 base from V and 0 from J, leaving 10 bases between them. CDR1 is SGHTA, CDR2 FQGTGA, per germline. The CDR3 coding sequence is TGTGCCAGCAGCTTAATGGCCCGGAGCTCTGGGGCCAACGTCCTGACTTTC. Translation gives CASSLMARSSGANVLTF.

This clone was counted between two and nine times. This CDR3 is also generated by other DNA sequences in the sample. CDR3 region: CASSWDRRTDTQYF. CDR3 sequence (DNA): TGTGCCAGCAGTTGGGACAGGAGGACAGATACGCAGTATTTT. The chain employs TRBV6-5 and TRBJ2-3; 8 positions match TRBD1. The V and J ends lost 4 bases and 3 bases, in that order; junction bases with no gene match: 3. Germline CDR1 is MNHEY and CDR2 is SVGAGI. CDR3 length: 14 residues.

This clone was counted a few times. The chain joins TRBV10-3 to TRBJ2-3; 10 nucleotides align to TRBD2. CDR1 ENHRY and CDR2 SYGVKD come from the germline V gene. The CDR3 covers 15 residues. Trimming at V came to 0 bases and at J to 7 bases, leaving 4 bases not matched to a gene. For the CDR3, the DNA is TGTGCCATCAGTGAGTCGCAAGCGGGAGGGTATACGCAGTATTTT. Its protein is CAISESQAGGYTQYF.

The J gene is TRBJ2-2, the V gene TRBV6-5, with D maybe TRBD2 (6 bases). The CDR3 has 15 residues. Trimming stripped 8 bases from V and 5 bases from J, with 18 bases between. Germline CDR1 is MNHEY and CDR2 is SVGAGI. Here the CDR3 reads CASGRLPGRTGELFF. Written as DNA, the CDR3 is TGTGCCAGCGGGAGACTTCCGGGGAGGACCGGGGAGCTGTTTTTT.

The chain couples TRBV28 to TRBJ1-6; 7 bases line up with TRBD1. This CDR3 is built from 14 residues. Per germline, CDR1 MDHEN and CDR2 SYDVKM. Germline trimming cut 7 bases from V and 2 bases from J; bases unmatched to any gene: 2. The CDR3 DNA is TGTGCCAGCATAGGGACAGCCTATAATTCACCCCTCCACTTT. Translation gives CASIGTAYNSPLHF.